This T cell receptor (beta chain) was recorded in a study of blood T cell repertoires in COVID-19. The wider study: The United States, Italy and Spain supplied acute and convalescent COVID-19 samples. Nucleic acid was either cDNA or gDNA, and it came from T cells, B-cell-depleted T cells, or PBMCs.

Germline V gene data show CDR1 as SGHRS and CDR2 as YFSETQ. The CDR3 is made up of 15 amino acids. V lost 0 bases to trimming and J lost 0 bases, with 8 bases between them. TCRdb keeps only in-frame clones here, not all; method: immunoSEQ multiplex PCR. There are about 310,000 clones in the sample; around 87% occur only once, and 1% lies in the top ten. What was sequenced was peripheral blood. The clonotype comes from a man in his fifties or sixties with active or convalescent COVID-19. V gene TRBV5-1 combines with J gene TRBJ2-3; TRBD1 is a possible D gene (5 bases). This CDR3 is CASSLVGASTDTQYF. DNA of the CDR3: TGCGCCAGCAGCTTGGTTGGGGCCAGCACAGATACGCAGTATTTT.